Each of the 32 T cell receptor beta chains below was sequenced from the same sample in a study of tumor-infiltrating lymphocytes in localized non-small cell lung cancer (dated by TCRdb to the early 2020s). The library was made by the immunoSEQ multiplex PCR assay. In its TCRdb copy, this immuneACCESS table keeps in-frame sequences only and misses some clones. Where compared with another copy, unresolved V genes explain less than half of these, and the others have no known cause. The sample records 27,000 or so clones, over 75% of which are singletons. The top ten clones comprise around 2% of the sample. The material sequenced was lung tumor tissue. The receptors come from a human donor with non-small cell lung cancer.

The rearrangement uses TRBV10-3 and TRBJ2-3, with 12 bases fitting TRBD1. CDR1 ENHRY and CDR2 SYGVKD come from the germline V gene. This CDR3 spans 17 amino acids. With 7 bases clipped from V and 0 bases from J, the junction kept 8 bases outside the gene matches. The chain's CDR3 is CAIKDRDRGPSTDTQYF. The CDR3 nucleotides read TGTGCCATCAAAGACCGGGACAGGGGGCCGAGCACAGATACGCAGTATTTT.

The chain couples TRBV6-6 to TRBJ1-4; D gene uncertain. V lost 1 base to trimming and J lost 6 bases, with 3 bases between them. CDR3 length: 12 residues. Germline values: CDR1 MNHNY, CDR2 SVGAGI (reference sequence). The CDR3 reads CASSYYYEKLFF. The DNA for the CDR3 is TGTGCCAGCAGTTACTACTATGAAAAACTGTTTTTT.

This clone was counted a few times. The CDR3 sequence is CASSWTANGYGYTF. The CDR3 region has the DNA TGTGCCAGCAGCTGGACAGCCAACGGATATGGCTACACCTTC. V gene TRBV5-4 combines with J gene TRBJ1-2, with D perhaps TRBD1 (6 bases). Germline CDR1 and CDR2: SGHNT and YYREEE (reference sequence). The CDR3 is 14 amino acids. Trimming stripped 3 bases from V and 5 bases from J, with 14 bases between.

The V call is TRBV9, the J call TRBJ2-7; tentative D call: TRBD2 (6 bases). The CDR3 loop spans 15 amino acids. Germline CDR1 is SGDLS and CDR2 is YYNGEE. Trimming took 0 bases from V and 1 from J, leaving 11 bases between them. CDR3 amino acids: CASSVGLDSSYEQYF. The DNA for the CDR3 is TGTGCCAGCAGCGTAGGACTAGACAGTTCCTACGAGCAGTACTTC.

The chain combines TRBV5-1 with TRBJ2-7; D may be TRBD2 (5 bases). This CDR3 region has 12 residues. V lost 4 bases and J lost 7, with 12 bases in between. Germline CDR1 and CDR2: SGHRS and YFSETQ. CDR3 protein: CASSGLGGEQYF. The DNA for the CDR3 is TGCGCCAGCAGCGGATTAGGCGGGGAGCAGTACTTC.

The CDR3 sequence: CASSQVGGMNTEAFF. CDR3 coding DNA: TGTGCCAGCAGCCAAGTCGGGGGTATGAACACTGAAGCTTTCTTT. The V gene is TRBV4-2, the J gene TRBJ1-1; D perhaps matches TRBD1 (5 bases). With 1 base removed from V and 0 bases from J, the gap between germline ends came to 9 bases. Germline CDR1 is LGHNA and CDR2 is YNFKEQ. The CDR3 has 15 residues.

This rearrangement joins TRBV7-9 to TRBJ1-2; the match to TRBD1 covers 9 bases. V was pared by 0 bases and J by 6 bases, with 2 bases of the junction left unmatched. The V gene's germline CDR1 is SEHNR and CDR2 FQNEAQ (reference sequence). The CDR3 runs to 14 residues. The CDR3: CASSLARTGDGYTF. In DNA, the CDR3 is TGTGCCAGCAGCTTAGCGCGGACAGGGGATGGCTACACCTTC.

V usage is TRBV6-5 and J usage is TRBJ2-7; 9 bases line up with TRBD2. The V gene's germline CDR1 is MNHEY and CDR2 SVGAGI. V was pared by 6 bases and J by 1 base, with 7 bases of the junction left unmatched. This CDR3 spans 15 amino acids. The DNA of the CDR3 is TGTGCCAGCAGGGGACTGAGCGGGGGGTCCTACGAGCAGTACTTC. Translation gives CASRGLSGGSYEQYF.

The sample holds a few counts of this clone. The gene calls are TRBV30 and TRBJ2-7; TRBD1 matches 7 bases. The germline V gene encodes CDR1 GTSNPN and CDR2 SVGIG (reference sequence). There are 15 residues in the CDR3. V lost 3 bases, J lost 2 bases, and 10 bases stayed unmatched. The CDR3 nucleotides read TGTGCCTGGAGCTTCCGGGACAGTAACGCCTACGAGCAGTACTTC. Amino acids: CAWSFRDSNAYEQYF.

J is TRBJ1-5 and V is TRBV7-2; 11 nucleotides agree with TRBD1. With V trimmed by 1 base and J by 4 bases, 3 bases remained unmatched. CDR3 length equals 16 residues. Germline V gene data show CDR1 as SGHTA and CDR2 as FQGNSA. CDR3 amino acids: CASSLVGTGGNQPQHF. DNA for the CDR3: TGTGCCAGCAGCTTAGTCGGGACAGGGGGGAATCAGCCCCAGCATTTT.

The chain uses TRBV18 and TRBJ2-5; D gene ambiguous. In germline, CDR1 is KGHSH, CDR2 LQKENI. V was pared by 6 bases and J by 0 bases, with 5 bases between. The CDR3 is 12 residues long. This CDR3 reads CASSLYQETQYF. The CDR3 DNA follows: TGTGCCAGCTCCTTGTACCAAGAGACCCAGTACTTC.

This sequence joins TRBV7-3 and TRBJ2-7, with 12 positions matching TRBD1. J gave up 4 bases and V 6 bases, and 4 bases lay outside the gene matches. CDR1 and CDR2 from the germline V gene are SGHTA and FQGTGA. This CDR3 has 14 amino acids. CDR3 in amino acids: CASSPGQGAYEQYF. The CDR3 DNA reads TGTGCCAGCAGTCCGGGACAGGGGGCTTACGAGCAGTACTTC.

This clone was seen a handful of times. The chain carries TRBV28 and TRBJ2-7; 7 positions match TRBD1. Per germline, CDR1 MDHEN and CDR2 SYDVKM. This CDR3 has 15 residues. J lost 4 bases, V lost 6 bases, and 12 bases had no gene match. The chain's CDR3 is CASSSPWQGVYEQYF. Here the CDR3 DNA reads TGTGCCAGCAGCTCACCGTGGCAGGGGGTTTACGAGCAGTACTTC.

This chain uses TRBV19 with TRBJ1-5; 10 bases map to TRBD1. The germline gives CDR1 LNHDA, CDR2 SQIVND (reference sequence). The CDR3 has 16 amino acids. Trimming cost V 4 bases and J 5 bases; bases outside gene matches: 8. DNA for the CDR3: TGTGCCAGTAGTAAATGGCGGGACAGGGGAGATCAGCCCCAGCATTTT. This gives the protein CASSKWRDRGDQPQHF.

The V and J genes are TRBV7-2 and TRBJ1-1; D perhaps matches TRBD1 (5 bases). In germline, CDR1 is SGHTA, CDR2 FQGNSA. The ends were cut back, 5 bases at V and 1 base at J, with 8 bases in the middle. The CDR3 totals 13 residues. The CDR3 coding sequence is TGTGCCAGCAGCCGCGACAGGAACACTGAAGCTTTCTTT. The encoded protein is CASSRDRNTEAFF.

The gene calls are TRBV29-1 and TRBJ1-1; the D is unclear. The CDR3 has 14 amino acids. Trimming pared 5 bases from V and 1 base from J, leaving 14 bases between. Looked up from germline, CDR1 is SQVTM and CDR2 is ANQGSEA. The CDR3 spells CSVSPRAGNTEAFF. In DNA form, the CDR3 reads TGCAGCGTTTCCCCCCGCGCCGGGAACACTGAAGCTTTCTTT.

J is TRBJ1-4 and V is TRBV18; TRBD1 matches at 8 bases. Germline CDR1 and CDR2: KGHSH and LQKENI. This CDR3 is 15 amino acids long. J gave up 5 bases and V 3 bases, and 5 bases lay outside the gene matches. The CDR3 sequence: CASSPRTGLNEKLFF. CDR3 DNA sequence: TGTGCCAGCTCACCGCGGACAGGGCTGAATGAAAAACTGTTTTTT. Drawing the rest from reference TRBV18 and TRBJ1-4, the complete variable domain is NAGVMQNPRHLVRRRGQEARLRCSPMKGHSHVYWYRQLPEEGLKFMVYLQKENIIDESGMPKERFSAEFPKEGPSILRIQQVVRGDSAAYFCASSPRTGLNEKLFFGSGTQLSVL.

V and J are TRBV29-1 and TRBJ2-7; 9 bases are a match to TRBD1. Germline V gives CDR1 SQVTM, CDR2 ANQGSEA. The J segment lost 3 bases and the V segment lost 4 bases, leaving 4 bases of the junction unmatched. This CDR3 region has 13 residues. CDR3 in DNA: TGCAGCGTTGGTGTGGGACAGGGCTACGAGCAGTACTTC. Protein sequence: CSVGVGQGYEQYF.

On this clone itself: The sample contains more than one DNA sequence encoding this CDR3. The rearrangement uses TRBV19 and TRBJ2-7; 7 bases map to TRBD1. Trimming cost V 5 bases and J 4 bases; bases outside gene matches: 8. CDR3 length: 14 residues. The germline CDR1 and CDR2 sequences are LNHDA and SQIVND (reference sequence). The DNA of the CDR3 is TGTGCCAGTAGTCAGCCGGGACAGACTTACGAGCAGTACTTC. Encoded protein: CASSQPGQTYEQYF.

CDR3: CASRRDSGGYNEQFF. The DNA for the CDR3 is TGTGCCAGCAGGAGAGATAGCGGGGGGTACAATGAGCAGTTCTTC. The J gene is TRBJ2-1, the V gene TRBV7-2; TRBD2 matches at 10 bases. Germline V gene sequence: CDR1 SGHTA, CDR2 FQGNSA. V was pared by 6 bases and J by 4 bases, with 6 bases of the junction left unmatched. This CDR3 region has 15 residues.

The V and J genes are TRBV9 and TRBJ2-3; D remains unclear. The CDR3 consists of 14 residues. Germline V lookup: CDR1 SGDLS, CDR2 YYNGEE. V was shortened by 1 base and J by 2 bases, with 8 bases between the two germline ends. CDR3 region: CASSVTQATDTQYF. The DNA of the CDR3 is TGTGCCAGCAGCGTAACGCAGGCCACAGATACGCAGTATTTT. Using reference TRBV9 and TRBJ2-3 for the parts outside the CDR3, the full variable domain is DSGVTQTPKHLITATGQRVTLRCSPRSGDLSVYWYQQSLDQGLQFLIQYYNGEERAKGNILERFSAQQFPDLHSELNLSSLELGDSALYFCASSVTQATDTQYFGPGTRLTVL.

V usage is TRBV30 and J usage is TRBJ1-5; no firm D call. The CDR3 extends over 13 amino acids. V was cut by 5 bases and J by 5 bases, with 13 bases left in between. Germline CDR1 and CDR2: GTSNPN and SVGIG (reference sequence). The CDR3 sequence is CAWAPAAHQPQHF. As DNA, the CDR3 is TGTGCCTGGGCCCCCGCGGCCCATCAGCCCCAGCATTTT.

The rearrangement uses TRBV4-2 and TRBJ2-5; TRBD1 agrees at 8 bases. The CDR3 extends over 15 amino acids. Germline-derived CDR1 and CDR2 are LGHNA and YNFKEQ. V dropped 2 bases and J dropped 4; count of bases not matched to a gene: 6. The CDR3 reads CASSQQGATAETQYF. The CDR3 DNA sequence: TGTGCCAGCAGCCAACAGGGGGCAACAGCAGAGACCCAGTACTTC.

This chain uses TRBV7-3 with TRBJ1-2, with a tentative D call TRBD1 (6 bases). The CDR3 sequence is 13 residues long. V was pared by 5 bases and J by 10 bases, with 17 bases between. Germline V gives CDR1 SGHTA, CDR2 FQGTGA. The CDR3 DNA is TGTGCCAGCAGCCGGAGTGGGAAGGGGGACTACACCTTC. It yields the protein CASSRSGKGDYTF.

The rearrangement joins TRBV4-2 to TRBJ2-3; no firm D call. CDR3 length: 14 residues. Trimming removed 1 base from V and 2 bases from J, with 7 bases in between. Germline values: CDR1 LGHNA, CDR2 YNFKEQ. Written as DNA, the CDR3 is TGTGCCAGCAGCCAAGTGTACAACACAGATACGCAGTATTTT. Translation gives CASSQVYNTDTQYF.

The rearrangement joins TRBV5-4 to TRBJ2-1; D not certain. The V end lost 3 bases, the J end lost 6 bases, and 4 bases lay between the germline ends. CDR1 SGHNT and CDR2 YYREEE come from the germline V gene (reference sequence). This CDR3 is 11 amino acids long. The CDR3 bases are TGTGCCAGCAGCTCCGGCAATGAGCAGTTCTTC. Amino acids: CASSSGNEQFF.

By its share, this clone is medium-sized (0.01 to 0.1%). V is TRBV7-3 and J is TRBJ2-7; D is undetermined. Germline V gene lookup returns CDR1 SGHTA and CDR2 FQGTGA. The CDR3 totals 15 residues. Trimming removed 5 bases from V and 0 bases from J, with 14 bases in between. The DNA of the CDR3 is TGTGCCAGCAGCGAGTTTGGCGCAGGCTCCTACGAGCAGTACTTC. Amino acids: CASSEFGAGSYEQYF.

The J gene is TRBJ2-7, the V gene TRBV4-1; tentative D call: TRBD1 (7 bases). V was clipped by 3 bases and J by 1 base, with 13 bases between them. The CDR3 spans 15 residues. Looked up from germline, CDR1 is MGHRA and CDR2 is YSYEKL. The CDR3 sequence: CASSQAGQLSYEQYF. The CDR3 coding sequence is TGCGCCAGCAGCCAGGCGGGACAGCTATCCTACGAGCAGTACTTC.

The genes are TRBV7-2 and TRBJ1-2; D call uncertain. V was cut by 5 bases and J by 4 bases, with 8 bases left in between. The CDR3 sequence is 12 residues long. Germline V CDR1 and CDR2: SGHTA, FQGNSA. CDR3 coding DNA: TGTGCCAGCAGCCCTAAGTCCTATGGCTACACCTTC. Residues: CASSPKSYGYTF.

V is TRBV6-6 and J is TRBJ1-2; perhaps TRBD1 as D (6 bases). Germline-derived CDR1 and CDR2 are MNHNY and SVGAGI (reference sequence). V lost 8 bases and J 7 bases, leaving 17 bases between the germline ends. This CDR3 region has 13 residues. The CDR3 DNA is TGTGCCAGCGAGGGGGGCCAGGGGTTTGGCTACACCTTC. Its translation: CASEGGQGFGYTF.

The chain recombines TRBV5-8 with TRBJ2-5; no reliable D call. CDR1 and CDR2 (germline): SGHTS, YDEGEE. The CDR3 runs to 15 residues. Trimming left V 0 bases short and J 1 base short, with 10 bases between. The CDR3 region is CASSLVFSSQETQYF. Here the CDR3 DNA reads TGTGCCAGCAGCTTGGTTTTTAGTTCCCAAGAGACCCAGTACTTC.

Concerning this clone: Other DNA sequences in the sample encode the same CDR3. The V and J genes are TRBV4-2 and TRBJ1-2; no clear D. V lost 4 bases and J 4 bases, leaving 19 bases between the germline ends. Germline values: CDR1 LGHNA, CDR2 YNFKEQ. The CDR3 loop spans 16 amino acids. CDR3 residues: CASSLKEDYNSYGYTF. In nucleotides, the CDR3 is TGTGCCAGCAGCCTAAAGGAGGACTACAACAGCTATGGCTACACCTTC.